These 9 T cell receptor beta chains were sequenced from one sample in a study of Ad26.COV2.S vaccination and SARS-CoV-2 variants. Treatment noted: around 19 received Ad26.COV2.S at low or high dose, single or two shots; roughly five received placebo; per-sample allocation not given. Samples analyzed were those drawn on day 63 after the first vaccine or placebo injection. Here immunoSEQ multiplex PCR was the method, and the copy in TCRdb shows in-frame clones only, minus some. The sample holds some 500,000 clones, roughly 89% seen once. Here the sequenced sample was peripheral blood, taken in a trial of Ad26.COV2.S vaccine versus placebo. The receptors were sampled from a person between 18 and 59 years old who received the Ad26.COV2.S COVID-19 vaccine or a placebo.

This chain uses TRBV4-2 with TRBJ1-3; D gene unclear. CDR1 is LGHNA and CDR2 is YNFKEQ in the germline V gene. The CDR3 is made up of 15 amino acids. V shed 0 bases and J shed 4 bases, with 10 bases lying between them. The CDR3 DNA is TGTGCCAGCAGCCAAGAAATGCGGCAAGGAAACACCATATATTTT. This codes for CASSQEMRQGNTIYF.

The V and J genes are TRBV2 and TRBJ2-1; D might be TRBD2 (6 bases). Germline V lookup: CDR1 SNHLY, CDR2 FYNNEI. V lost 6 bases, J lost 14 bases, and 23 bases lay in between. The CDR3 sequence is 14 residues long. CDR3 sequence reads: CASREGPIQGGEFF. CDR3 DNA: TGTGCCAGCAGAGAGGGCCCGATCCAAGGAGGGGAGTTCTTC. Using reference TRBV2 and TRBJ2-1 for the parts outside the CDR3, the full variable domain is EPEVTQTPSHQVTQMGQEVILRCVPISNHLYFYWYRQILGQKVEFLVSFYNNEISEKSEIFDDQFSVERPDGSNFTLKIRSTKLEDSAMYFCASREGPIQGGEFFGPGTRLTVL.

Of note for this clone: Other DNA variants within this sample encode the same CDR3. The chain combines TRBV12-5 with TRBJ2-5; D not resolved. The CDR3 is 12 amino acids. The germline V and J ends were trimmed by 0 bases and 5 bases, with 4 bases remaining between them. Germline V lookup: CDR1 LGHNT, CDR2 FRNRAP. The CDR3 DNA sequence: TGTGCTAGTGGTTTGGTGGAGGAGACCCAGTACTTC. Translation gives CASGLVEETQYF.

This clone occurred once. The CDR3 spells CASRTLLGDNTLKNMFF. The CDR3 nucleotides are TGTGCCAGCAGAACCCTGTTGGGGGACAACACCTTGAAAAACATGTTTTTT. The rearrangement joins TRBV2 to TRBJ1-4; D is possibly TRBD1 (6 bases). Trimming left V 6 bases short and J 15 bases short, with 32 bases between. This CDR3 region has 17 residues. Per the germline V gene, CDR1 is SNHLY and CDR2 is FYNNEI.

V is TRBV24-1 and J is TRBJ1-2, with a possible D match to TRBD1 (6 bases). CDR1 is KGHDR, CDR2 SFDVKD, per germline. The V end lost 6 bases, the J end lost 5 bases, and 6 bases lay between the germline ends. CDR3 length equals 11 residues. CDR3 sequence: CATSQGYGYTF. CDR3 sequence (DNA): TGTGCCACCAGTCAGGGGTATGGCTACACCTTC.

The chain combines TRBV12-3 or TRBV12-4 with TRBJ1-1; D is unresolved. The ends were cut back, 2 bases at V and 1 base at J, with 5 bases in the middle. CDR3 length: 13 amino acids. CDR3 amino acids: CASSLSENTEAFF. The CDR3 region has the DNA TGTGCCAGCAGTTTAAGTGAGAACACTGAAGCTTTCTTT.

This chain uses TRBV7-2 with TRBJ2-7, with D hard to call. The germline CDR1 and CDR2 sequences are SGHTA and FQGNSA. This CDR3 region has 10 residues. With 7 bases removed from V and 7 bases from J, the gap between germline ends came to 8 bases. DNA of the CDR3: TGTGCCAGCAAACAAGGGGAGCAGTACTTC. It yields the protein CASKQGEQYF.

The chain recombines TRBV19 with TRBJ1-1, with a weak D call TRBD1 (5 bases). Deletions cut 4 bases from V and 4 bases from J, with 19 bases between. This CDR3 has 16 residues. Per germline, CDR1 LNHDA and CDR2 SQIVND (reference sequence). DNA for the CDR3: TGTGCCAGTAGTACCGATCCTGGGGCAGGGAGCACTGAAGCTTTCTTT. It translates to CASSTDPGAGSTEAFF.

Here the CDR3 reads CASSSDAAWGSNTEAFF. As DNA, the CDR3 is TGTGCCAGCAGTTCCGATGCCGCGTGGGGATCGAACACTGAAGCTTTCTTT. This chain uses TRBV28 with TRBJ1-1; D not certain. This CDR3 is built from 17 residues. Trimming removed 4 bases at V and 1 base at J, with 19 bases between. Germline-derived CDR1 and CDR2 are MDHEN and SYDVKM.